These 3 T cell receptor beta chains were sequenced from one sample in a study of CD8 T cells in Susac syndrome. RNA totalling about 0.5 to 1 ug underwent reverse transcription with random hexamers. TCRdb independently ran MiXCR on the immunoSEQ multiplex PCR reads; one entry per CDR3 protein. The profile shows approximately 120,000 distinct CDR3 sequences, 95% to 98% of them singletons. Sequenced sample: CD4+ T cells from PBMCs. The receptors originated from a human donor in good health.

The CDR3 region has the DNA TGCGCCAGCAGCCAAGTAGGGCTGACCACAGATACGCAGTATTTT. It encodes CASSQVGLTTDTQYF. The rearrangement links TRBV4-1 to TRBJ2-3, with unresolved D. Trimming left V 1 base short and J 2 bases short, with 10 bases between. Per germline, CDR1 MGHRA and CDR2 YSYEKL. The CDR3 covers 15 residues.

J is TRBJ2-5 and V is TRBV29-1, with 12 bases identical to TRBD1. V lost 6 bases and J lost 5; bases outside the gene matches: 7. Germline lookup yields CDR1 SQVTM and CDR2 ANQGSEA. The CDR3 has 14 residues. The CDR3 DNA follows: TGCAGCGTCCCGGGACAGGGGGCTTGGGAGACCCAGTACTTC. Translating it yields CSVPGQGAWETQYF. The full variable domain, in which reference TRBV29-1 and TRBJ2-5 provide the parts outside the CDR3, is SAVISQKPSRDICQRGTSLTIQCQVDSQVTMMFWYRQQPGQSLTLIATANQGSEATYESGFVIDKFPISRPNLTFSTLTVSNMSPEDSSIYLCSVPGQGAWETQYFGPGTRLLVL.

The chain couples TRBV2 to TRBJ2-3, with TRBD1 identical over 12 bases. Germline assignment: CDR1 SNHLY and CDR2 FYNNEI. Trimming took 6 bases from V and 15 from J; bases not matched to a gene: 7. CDR3 length equals 12 residues. Here the CDR3 DNA reads TGTGCCAGCAGGGGGGGGGACAGGGGGCCTTATTTT. It is translated as CASRGGDRGPYF.